The T cell receptor (beta chain) under discussion was sequenced for a study of human T cells and chemical hapten exposure. Study-wide background: Yields of TCR per sample differed, chiefly owing to small differences in pooled library volume.

Specified time point: patch test 1, 2 weeks after DPC sensitization. Treatment: therapeutic diphenylcyclopropenone sensitization with weekly scalp DPC. At every patch-test visit, blood was drawn before the patch test was applied. This CDR3 has 18 residues. The germline V gene encodes CDR1 MDHEN and CDR2 SYDVKM. The junction had 13 bases not matched to a gene; V was cut back by 5 bases and J by 0 bases. One entry per CDR3 protein, called by TCRdb with MiXCR from the RACE reads. Here the sample spans fewer than 100,000 distinct CDR3 sequences, approximately 13% being singletons. This clonotype was detected only a few times. Antigen: not known. Whole-study results and caveats: Donors were affected by alopecia, so their immune reaction might vary from that of healthy individuals.

V usage is TRBV28 and J usage is TRBJ2-3, with TRBD2 identical over 8 bases. This receptor was obtained from a woman between 40 and 55 years old with alopecia areata. Some clones in this sample may be carry-over from other donors' samples. Sequences were derived from whole blood, sampled in connection with sensitization to the hapten diphenylcyclopropenone (DPC). CDR3 DNA sequence: TGTGCCAGCAGTCCCACCCGAAGACAGCGGGAGAGCACAGATACGCAGTATTTT. It encodes CASSPTRRQRESTDTQYF.